This T cell receptor (beta chain) derives from a study of post-analysis software for immune sequencing data. General study points: Included in a set of roughly five TRBV segments more frequent in patients than controls were TRBV5-6, TRBV5-1 and TRBV20-1. The normalized Chao1 diversity of multiple sclerosis patients was significantly lower than that of controls.

Comments on this clonotype: What it recognizes is unknown.

cDNA libraries for TCR beta contained unique molecular identifiers. One entry per CDR3 protein results from TCRdb running MiXCR on the PCR reads. There are hundreds of thousands of distinct CDR3 sequences in the sample; about 53% occur only once, and approximately 4.3% lies in the top ten. V lost 5 bases and J lost 4; bases outside the gene matches: 11. This CDR3 has 15 amino acids. CDR1 and CDR2 (germline): SQVTM, ANQGSEA. The sequencing sample was made of blood. The origin of this receptor is a girl under 18 with multiple sclerosis. This chain uses TRBV29-1 with TRBJ2-1; the match to TRBD2 covers 7 bases. The CDR3 region has the DNA TGCAGCGTTCGAGGGAGGCTAGCGGAGTACAATGAGCAGTTCTTC. This sequence encodes CSVRGRLAEYNEQFF.